The rows below give T cell receptor beta chains drawn from one sample of a study of beta chain features in type 1 diabetes. Profiled with immunoSEQ multiplex PCR; TCRdb holds only in-frame clones, not every one. The sample lists a few hundred thousand clones; roughly 12% were seen once. Sequences were obtained from naive CD4+ T cells from blood. Receptors originate from a woman younger than 30 with type 1 diabetes. The CDR3 runs from the conserved cysteine through the conserved F or W. A D gene is named only where the DNA matches it firmly. Some rows have no size entry. The others give once, few or many, or a class for an expanded clone.

len	abundance	v_gene	d_gene	j_gene	CDR3nt	CDR3aa
16	few	TRBV14	TRBD2	TRBJ2-7	TGTGCCAGCAGCCAGCTGATCGGGAGGGCCGGCTACGAGCAGTACTTC	CASSQLIGRAGYEQYF
16	few	TRBV7-7	TRBD2	TRBJ2-3	TGTGCCAGCAGCCTGGGACTAGCGGAGAGAACAGATACGCAGTATTTT	CASSLGLAERTDTQYF
13	.	TRBV5-4	.	TRBJ1-1	TGTGCCAGCAGCTTGGCAGGGAGGAGTGAAGCTTTCTTT	CASSLAGRSEAFF
15	few	TRBV30	TRBD2	TRBJ2-1	TGTGCCTGGAGTTTCGCACTAGCGGGAGTCAATGAGCAGTTCTTC	CAWSFALAGVNEQFF
16	.	TRBV5-1	.	TRBJ2-1	TGCGCCAGCAGCGGGGGGACTTTTAGGGCCTACAATGAGCAGTTCTTC	CASSGGTFRAYNEQFF
14	.	TRBV18	.	TRBJ2-2	TGTGCCAGCTCACCAGCCGAGAGCACCGGGGAGCTGTTTTTT	CASSPAESTGELFF
14	few	TRBV7-8	TRBD2	TRBJ2-7	TGTGCCAGCAGCTCCGAGCGGGGAGCCTACGAGCAGTACTTC	CASSSERGAYEQYF
17	.	TRBV9	.	TRBJ2-1	TGTGCCAGCAGCGTAGCTACGGGGTCCCGTGGCTACAATGAGCAGTTCTTC	CASSVATGSRGYNEQFF
13	few	TRBV11-2	TRBD1	TRBJ1-2	TGTGCCAGCAGCCCCGGACAGGTCTATGGCTACACCTTC	CASSPGQVYGYTF
13	few	TRBV6-4	TRBD2	TRBJ2-1	TGTGCCCGACGGACTAGCGGGAGGAATGAGCAGTTCTTC	CARRTSGRNEQFF
16	few	TRBV9	TRBD1	TRBJ2-7	TGTGCCAGCAGCCTGGCCGGGACAGCTTCTCGTGGAGAGCAGTACTTC	CASSLAGTASRGEQYF
15	.	TRBV5-1	TRBD1	TRBJ2-2	TGCGCCAGGGGACAGGGGGCATCGGGCACCGGGGAGCTGTTTTTT	CARGQGASGTGELFF
16	.	TRBV5-1	.	TRBJ2-3	TGCGCCAGCAGCTTGGTCGTGGGAGGAGGCACAGATACGCAGTATTTT	CASSLVVGGGTDTQYF
13	few	TRBV2	.	TRBJ1-5	TGTGCCAGCAAAAGGTCCGGAGATCAGCCCCAGCATTTT	CASKRSGDQPQHF
14	few	TRBV18	.	TRBJ2-3	TGTGCCAGCTCACCCTCGGCGAGGGCAGATACGCAGTATTTT	CASSPSARADTQYF
13	few	TRBV5-1	.	TRBJ1-2	TGCGCCAGCAGCACCACAGGGAACTATGGCTACACCTTC	CASSTTGNYGYTF
15	few	TRBV4-2	TRBD2	TRBJ2-5	TGTGCCAGCAGCCAAGATCGCGGACTAGCCGTAACCCAGTACTTC	CASSQDRGLAVTQYF
13	.	TRBV9	.	TRBJ2-1	TGTGCCAGCAGCGTAGACTCGGGGGATGAGCAGTTCTTC	CASSVDSGDEQFF